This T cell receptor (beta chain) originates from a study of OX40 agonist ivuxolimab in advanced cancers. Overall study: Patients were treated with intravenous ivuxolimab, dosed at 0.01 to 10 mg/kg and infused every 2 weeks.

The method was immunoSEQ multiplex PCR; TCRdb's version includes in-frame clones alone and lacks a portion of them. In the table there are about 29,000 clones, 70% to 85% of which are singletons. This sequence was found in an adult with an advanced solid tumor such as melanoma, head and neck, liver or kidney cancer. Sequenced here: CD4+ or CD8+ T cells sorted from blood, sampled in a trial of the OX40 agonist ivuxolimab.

CDR3 sequence (DNA): TGTGCCAGCAGCTTAGGACTCGGCACAGGGATGAACTATGGCTACACCTTC. It specifies CASSLGLGTGMNYGYTF. The chain employs TRBV11-3 and TRBJ1-2; tentatively, D is TRBD1 (6 bases). V was pared by 1 base and J by 2 bases, with 17 bases between. This CDR3 region has 17 residues. The germline gives CDR1 SGHNT, CDR2 YENEEA. Supplemented by reference TRBV11-3 and TRBJ1-2, the full variable domain reads EAGVVQSPRYKIIEKKQPVAFWCNPISGHNTLYWYLQNLGQGPELLIRYENEEAVDDSQLPKDRFSAERLKGVDSTLKIQPAELGDSAVYLCASSLGLGTGMNYGYTFGSGTRLTVV.